The next 15 T cell receptor beta chains were all read from a single sample in a study of T cell clones after liver transplantation. Method: immunoSEQ multiplex PCR; TCRdb's copy keeps in-frame clones and lacks some. The sample has over 100,000 clones; around 83% are singletons. The sample consisted of CD4+ T cells from blood, taken before liver transplant. All receptors derive from a human donor who received a liver transplant.

The chain employs TRBV6-6 and TRBJ2-7; D is perhaps TRBD1 (5 bases). CDR1 and CDR2 (germline): MNHNY, SVGAGI (reference sequence). Between the trimmed V and J ends, which lost 8 bases and 3 bases, there was a span of 11 bases. The CDR3 spans 12 residues. The CDR3 DNA follows: TGTGCCAGCCACGACAGCCTCTACGAGCAGTACTTC. It codes for CASHDSLYEQYF.

The chain is built from TRBV5-1 and TRBJ2-7; TRBD1 matches at 9 bases. This CDR3 is 16 amino acids long. Germline V gives CDR1 SGHRS, CDR2 YFSETQ. Trimming took 0 bases from V and 1 from J; bases not matched to a gene: 5. CDR3 coding DNA: TGCGCCAGCAGCTTGGATCCGGGACAGGGTTCCTACGAGCAGTACTTC. Translated, it gives CASSLDPGQGSYEQYF. Full variable domain (outside the CDR3, taken from reference TRBV5-1 and TRBJ2-7): KAGVTQTPRYLIKTRGQQVTLSCSPISGHRSVSWYQQTPGQGLQFLFEYFSETQRNKGNFPGRFSGRQFSNSRSEMNVSTLELGDSALYLCASSLDPGQGSYEQYFGPGTRLTVT.

This chain links TRBV7-2 with TRBJ1-5; 7 nucleotides match TRBD1. Germline assignment: CDR1 SGHTA and CDR2 FQGNSA. J gave up 10 bases and V 4 bases, and 10 bases lay outside the gene matches. CDR3 length: 14 amino acids. CDR3 residues: CASSSKALGGPQHF. The CDR3 coding sequence is TGTGCCAGCAGCTCGAAGGCCTTAGGGGGCCCCCAGCATTTT.

The rearrangement uses TRBV28 and TRBJ1-1; 7 positions match TRBD1. The CDR3 has 14 amino acids. The trim removed 6 bases at V and 1 base at J, leaving 5 bases unmatched. From germline, CDR1 is MDHEN and CDR2 SYDVKM. CDR3 in DNA: TGTGCCAGCAGATCCAGGACAGGGAACACTGAAGCTTTCTTT. Its protein is CASRSRTGNTEAFF.

This clone has a handful of counts. The V call is TRBV6-1, the J call TRBJ1-1; D may be TRBD1 (5 bases). Per the germline V gene, CDR1 is MNHNS and CDR2 is SASEGT. Trimming stripped 4 bases from V and 4 bases from J, with 13 bases between. The CDR3 is made up of 14 amino acids. The DNA of the CDR3 is TGTGCCAGCAGTGGGCAGGGTGCTGGCACTGAAGCTTTCTTT. Translating it yields CASSGQGAGTEAFF.

This clone is a singleton in its sample. The chain employs TRBV9 and TRBJ2-2; 7 bases are a match to TRBD1. The CDR3 extends over 12 amino acids. The V gene end was trimmed by 4 bases and the J gene end by 10 bases; junction bases not matched to a gene: 4. Germline V CDR1 and CDR2: SGDLS, YYNGEE. CDR3 nucleotide sequence: TGTGCCAGCAGCCAACAGGGGACGGAGCTGTTTTTT. Protein: CASSQQGTELFF.

This clone occurred once. The V call is TRBV7-2, the J call TRBJ2-6; D is ambiguous. The CDR3 sequence is 15 residues long. The V gene lost 3 bases and the J gene lost 0 bases, with 6 bases spanning the gap. Germline loops: CDR1 SGHTA, CDR2 FQGNSA. The CDR3 DNA follows: TGTGCCAGCAGCTTGGGTCGCTCTGGGGCCAACGTCCTGACTTTC. This gives the protein CASSLGRSGANVLTF.

V and J are TRBV7-9 and TRBJ1-1; D uncertain. This CDR3 contains 15 residues. V was clipped by 5 bases and J by 1 base, with 14 bases between them. Looked up from germline, CDR1 is SEHNR and CDR2 is FQNEAQ (reference sequence). Here the CDR3 reads CASSNGLRKNTEAFF. DNA for the CDR3: TGTGCCAGCAGCAACGGACTCCGGAAGAACACTGAAGCTTTCTTT.

Comments on this clone: This sample also contains other DNA sequences that code for the same CDR3. The genes are TRBV5-1 and TRBJ2-5; TRBD2 matches at 8 bases. Germline CDR1 SGHRS, CDR2 YFSETQ. The CDR3 consists of 15 residues. V shed 4 bases and J 5 bases; nucleotides not matched to a gene: 10. The CDR3 sequence is CASSLGAGEGETQYF. In DNA form, the CDR3 reads TGCGCCAGCAGCCTTGGAGCGGGGGAAGGCGAGACCCAGTACTTC.

This chain connects TRBV6-6 to TRBJ1-2, with a possible D match to TRBD1 (6 bases). In germline, CDR1 is MNHNY, CDR2 SVGAGI (reference sequence). V was trimmed by 5 bases and J by 1 base, leaving 8 bases between them. This CDR3 has 13 amino acids. CDR3 amino acids: CASSQGFNYGYTF. In DNA, the CDR3 is TGTGCCAGCAGTCAGGGGTTTAACTATGGCTACACCTTC.

This rearrangement joins TRBV19 to TRBJ2-5; D call uncertain. Trimming took 5 bases from V and 4 from J, leaving 11 bases between them. Per the germline V gene, CDR1 is LNHDA and CDR2 is SQIVND (reference sequence). The CDR3 sequence is 13 residues long. The CDR3 here is CASSGVRGETQYF. CDR3 DNA: TGTGCCAGTAGTGGGGTGAGAGGAGAGACCCAGTACTTC.

This chain connects TRBV5-6 to TRBJ1-6; D call uncertain. Trimming removed 2 bases from V and 10 bases from J, with 7 bases in between. Germline V gene lookup returns CDR1 SGHDT and CDR2 YYEEEE. The CDR3 is 12 amino acids. The DNA for the CDR3 is TGTGCCAGCAGCTTAGTCGAATCACCCCTCCACTTT. This encodes CASSLVESPLHF.

The gene calls are TRBV13 and TRBJ2-2; 9 positions agree with TRBD1. There are 15 residues in the CDR3. Germline CDR1 and CDR2: PRHDT and FYEKMQ (reference sequence). J gave up 6 bases and V 5 bases, and 7 bases lay outside the gene matches. The CDR3 nucleotides are TGTGCCAGCAGCCCCCGGGACAGGGTGTCCGGGGAGCTGTTTTTT. Encoded protein: CASSPRDRVSGELFF.

The gene calls are TRBV2 and TRBJ2-7; D gene unclear. The germline CDR1 and CDR2 sequences are SNHLY and FYNNEI. The length of the CDR3 is 13 residues. V lost 5 bases, J lost 3 bases, and 11 bases lay in between. The chain's CDR3 is CASSIRQNYEQYF. The DNA of the CDR3 is TGTGCCAGCAGTATCCGACAAAACTACGAGCAGTACTTC.

The chain recombines TRBV7-2 with TRBJ1-2; TRBD1 agrees at 8 bases. V shed 5 bases and J 6 bases; nucleotides not matched to a gene: 8. Germline assignment: CDR1 SGHTA and CDR2 FQGNSA. The CDR3 consists of 14 residues. The CDR3 reads CASSIVDRAHGYTF. CDR3 nucleotide sequence: TGTGCCAGCAGCATAGTGGACAGGGCCCATGGCTACACCTTC.